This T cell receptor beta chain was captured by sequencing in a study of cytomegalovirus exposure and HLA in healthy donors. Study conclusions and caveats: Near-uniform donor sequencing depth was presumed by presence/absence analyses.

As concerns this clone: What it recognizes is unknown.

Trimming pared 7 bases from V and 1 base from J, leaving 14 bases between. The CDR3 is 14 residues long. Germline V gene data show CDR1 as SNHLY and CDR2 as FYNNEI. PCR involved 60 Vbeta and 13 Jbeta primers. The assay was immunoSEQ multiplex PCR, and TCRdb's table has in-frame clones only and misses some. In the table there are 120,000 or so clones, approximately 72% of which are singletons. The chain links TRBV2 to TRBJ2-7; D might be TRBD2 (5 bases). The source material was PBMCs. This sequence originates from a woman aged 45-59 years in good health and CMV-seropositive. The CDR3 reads CASIKIRESYEQYF. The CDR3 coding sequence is TGTGCCAGCATTAAGATAAGGGAGTCCTACGAGCAGTACTTC.